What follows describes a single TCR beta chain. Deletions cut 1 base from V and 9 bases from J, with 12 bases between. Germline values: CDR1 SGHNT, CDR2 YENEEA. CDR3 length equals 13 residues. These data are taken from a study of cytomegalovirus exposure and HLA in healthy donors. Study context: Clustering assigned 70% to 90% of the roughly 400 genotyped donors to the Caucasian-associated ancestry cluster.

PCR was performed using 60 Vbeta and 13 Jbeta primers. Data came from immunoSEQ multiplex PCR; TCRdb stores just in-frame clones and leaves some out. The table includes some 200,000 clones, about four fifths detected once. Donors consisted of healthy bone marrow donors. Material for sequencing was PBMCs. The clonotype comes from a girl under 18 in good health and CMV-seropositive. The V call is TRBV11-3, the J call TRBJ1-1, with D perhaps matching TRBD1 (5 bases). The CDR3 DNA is TGTGCCAGCAGCTTAGGTCGCAGGGAAAAAGCTTTCTTT. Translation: CASSLGRREKAFF.